Each of the 11 T cell receptor beta chains below was sequenced from the same sample in a study of regulatory T cells in long-lasting Graves disease. In building TCR beta libraries, iRepertoire HTBI primers were used together with Arm-PCR of CDR3 regions. One entry per CDR3 protein, called by TCRdb with MiXCR from the multiplex PCR reads. The sample has more than 450,000 distinct CDR3 sequences; around 12% are singletons. Noted time point: newly diagnosed GD, antithyroid drugs for less than 3 months. Making the TCR library involved RNA that had been extracted from PBMCs. This sample also belongs to another study, concerning T cells in Graves' hyperthyroidism and ophthalmopathy.

Source: peripheral blood mononuclear cells (PBMCs), taken at new diagnosis, from a patient treated with antithyroid drugs. These receptors were collected from a woman aged 25 to 45 with Graves disease.

This clonotype has at least ten counts. This sequence joins TRBV18 and TRBJ1-1, with D unclear. Trimming left V 5 bases short and J 3 bases short, with 16 bases between. The CDR3 is made up of 15 amino acids. Germline V CDR1 and CDR2: KGHSH, LQKENI. The CDR3 here is CASSSYTGVYTEAFF. The CDR3 DNA is TGTGCCAGCTCATCTTACACGGGAGTCTACACTGAAGCTTTCTTT.

This clonotype was seen at least ten times. The V call is TRBV30, the J call TRBJ2-4; D may be TRBD1 or TRBD2 (7 bases each). Trimming removed 0 bases from V and 0 bases from J, with 18 bases in between. The V gene's germline CDR1 is GTSNPN and CDR2 SVGIG (reference sequence). CDR3 size: 18 residues. The CDR3 nucleotides read TGTGCCTGGAGTGTACAGGGCAGGGGGGGGGTAGCCAAAAACATTCAGTACTTC. This codes for CAWSVQGRGGVAKNIQYF. The complete variable domain, with remaining parts taken from reference TRBV30 and TRBJ2-4, reads SQTIHQWPATLVQPVGSPLSLECTVEGTSNPNLYWYRQAAGRGLQLLFYSVGIGQISSEVPQNLSASRPQDRQFILSSKKLLLSDSGFYLCAWSVQGRGGVAKNIQYFGAGTRLSVL.

This clonotype appeared many times. The rearrangement links TRBV27 to TRBJ2-1; 9 nucleotides agree with TRBD2. Looked up from germline, CDR1 is MNHEY and CDR2 is SMNVEV (reference sequence). Unmatched junction bases numbered 6, after V lost 8 bases and J lost 4 bases. The CDR3 is 14 amino acids. The CDR3 reads CASGAGGYYNEQFF. DNA for the CDR3: TGTGCCAGCGGGGCGGGAGGGTATTACAATGAGCAGTTCTTC.

In its sample, this clonotype was seen many times. Relative to the germline gene, one junction end is altered; a read error may explain this. The gene calls are TRBV7-9 and TRBJ2-2; D not resolved. This CDR3 is built from 14 residues. Germline V gene sequence: CDR1 SEHNR, CDR2 FQNEAQ (reference sequence). Written as DNA, the CDR3 is TGTACCAGCAGCTTACAGTATGACACCGGGGAGCTGTTTTTT. Translated: CTSSLQYDTGELFF. Based on the CDR3 plus reference TRBV7-9 and TRBJ2-2, the full variable domain is DTGVSQNPRHKITKRGQNVTFRCDPISEHNRLYWYRQTLGQGPEFLTYFQNEAQLEKSRLLSDRFSAERPKGSFSTLEIQRTEQGDSAMYLCTSSLQYDTGELFFGEGSRLTVL.

The rearrangement links TRBV6-1 to TRBJ2-4, with D possibly being TRBD1 or TRBD2 (5 bases each). This CDR3 has 13 residues. Trimming cost V 4 bases and J 6 bases, with 10 bases left between them. From germline, CDR1 is MNHNS and CDR2 SASEGT. CDR3 protein: CASSATEGNIQYF. The CDR3 DNA reads TGTGCCAGCAGTGCGACAGAGGGAAACATTCAGTACTTC.

V and J are TRBV10-2 and TRBJ2-1, with D unresolved. CDR3 length: 12 amino acids. CDR1 WSHSY and CDR2 SAAADI come from the germline V gene. V was trimmed by 0 bases and J by 10 bases, leaving 7 bases between them. Here the CDR3 reads CASSESWLEQFF. The DNA of the CDR3 is TGCGCCAGCAGTGAGTCATGGCTGGAGCAGTTCTTC.

This clonotype was found many times. V is TRBV7-8 and J is TRBJ2-7; 9 positions agree with TRBD2. V shed 5 bases and J 1 base; nucleotides not matched to a gene: 9. This CDR3 contains 16 residues. Germline values: CDR1 SGHVS, CDR2 FQNEAQ. The CDR3 sequence: CASSVRNSGSSYEQYF. The CDR3 DNA reads as TGTGCCAGCAGCGTCCGGAATAGCGGGAGTTCCTACGAGCAGTACTTC.

At least ten counts were recorded for this clonotype. The rearrangement links TRBV20-1 to TRBJ2-1; unclear D gene. The V and J ends lost 4 bases and 6 bases respectively, with 16 bases between them. The CDR3 spans 14 residues. Germline V gives CDR1 DFQATT, CDR2 SNEGSKA (reference sequence). The CDR3 DNA reads as TGCAGTGCTATCGTGACCGGGTCGGTCAATGAGCAGTTCTTC. Its protein is CSAIVTGSVNEQFF.

In its sample, this clonotype was seen many times. The chain links TRBV11-3 to TRBJ2-7; 7 positions match TRBD1. Germline lookup yields CDR1 SGHNT and CDR2 YENEEA. With V trimmed by 6 bases and J by 0 bases, 8 bases remained unmatched. The CDR3 runs to 15 residues. The chain's CDR3 is CASSHGQAYSYEQYF. In DNA, the CDR3 is TGTGCCAGCAGTCACGGACAGGCCTACTCCTACGAGCAGTACTTC.

The chain combines TRBV19 with TRBJ1-4, with a possible D match to TRBD1 (5 bases). Germline assignment: CDR1 LNHDA and CDR2 SQIVND (reference sequence). Deletions cut 6 bases from V and 0 bases from J, with 14 bases between. There are 16 residues in the CDR3. The chain's CDR3 is CASSRGAAPTNEKLFF. The DNA for the CDR3 is TGTGCCAGTAGCAGAGGGGCCGCCCCAACTAATGAAAAACTGTTTTTT.

This clonotype was counted ten times or more. The chain has TRBV7-9 and TRBJ2-7; unclear D gene. CDR1 is SEHNR and CDR2 is FQNEAQ in the germline V gene (reference sequence). V gave up 1 base and J gave up 3 bases, with 4 bases separating them. CDR3 length equals 12 residues. For the CDR3, the DNA is TGTGCCAGCAGCTTAGTGGGCTACGAGCAGTACTTC. Translating it yields CASSLVGYEQYF.